A selection of T cell receptor beta chains follows, all from one sample in a study of T cells in localized non-small cell lung cancer. Sequencing used immunoSEQ multiplex PCR; TCRdb keeps in-frame clones, though not all of them. The table shows more than 100,000 clones, with around 92% occurring only once. Sequencing used peripheral blood, obtained before any cancer treatment. Every receptor here comes from a female donor at least 60 years old with stage I lung adenocarcinoma. CDR3s include the opening cysteine and the closing phenylalanine or tryptophan. D genes are given only for firm matches. Clone size is stated in some rows and not others, as once, few, many or a class when expanded.

V gene: TRBV5-1; clone size: .; J gene: TRBJ2-1; D gene: .; CDR3 DNA: TGCGCCAGCAGGTCGCGGCTAGGGGCAGGGTGGGGAAATGAGCAGTTCTTC; CDR3 protein: CASRSRLGAGWGNEQFF
V gene: TRBV6-6; clone size: .; J gene: TRBJ1-3; D gene: .; CDR3 DNA: TGTGCCAGCAGTTATGGGGATGTTCCTGGAAACACCATATATTTT; CDR3 protein: CASSYGDVPGNTIYF
V gene: TRBV7-3; clone size: .; J gene: TRBJ2-2; D gene: .; CDR3 DNA: TGTGCCAGCAGCTTCGGACCTGTTCCGAACACCGGGGAGCTGTTTTTT; CDR3 protein: CASSFGPVPNTGELFF
V gene: TRBV19; clone size: .; J gene: TRBJ2-5; D gene: .; CDR3 DNA: TGTGCCAGTAGTATAGGTGGGACATCTCAAGAGACCCAGTACTTC; CDR3 protein: CASSIGGTSQETQYF
V gene: TRBV6-1; clone size: .; J gene: TRBJ2-7; D gene: .; CDR3 DNA: TGTGCCAGCAGTGGCCCCTACGGGACCTACGAGCAGTACTTC; CDR3 protein: CASSGPYGTYEQYF
V gene: TRBV9; clone size: .; J gene: TRBJ2-7; D gene: .; CDR3 DNA: TGTGCCAGCAGCGTAGATCCGGGTTGGGACGAGCAGTACTTC; CDR3 protein: CASSVDPGWDEQYF
V gene: TRBV2; clone size: .; J gene: TRBJ2-5; D gene: .; CDR3 DNA: TGTGCCAGCAGAGGGGGTAGGGGGGAGACCCAGTACTTC; CDR3 protein: CASRGGRGETQYF
V gene: TRBV6-5; clone size: .; J gene: TRBJ2-1; D gene: TRBD1; CDR3 DNA: TGTGCCAGCAGTTACTCGTGGTCAGGGGGTTTCAATGAGCAGTTCTTC; CDR3 protein: CASSYSWSGGFNEQFF
V gene: TRBV5-4; clone size: .; J gene: TRBJ1-1; D gene: .; CDR3 DNA: TGTGCCAGCAGCCCGAACATGGGCCTCCCAGCTGAAGCTTTCTTT; CDR3 protein: CASSPNMGLPAEAFF
V gene: TRBV11-2; clone size: .; J gene: TRBJ1-5; D gene: .; CDR3 DNA: TGTGCCAGCAGCTTAGGAGGGGATCAGCCCCAGCATTTT; CDR3 protein: CASSLGGDQPQHF
V gene: TRBV6-1; clone size: once; J gene: TRBJ2-7; D gene: .; CDR3 DNA: TGTGCCAGCAGAGCGGCCGGGACATTCTACGAGCAGTACTTC; CDR3 protein: CASRAAGTFYEQYF
V gene: TRBV19; clone size: .; J gene: TRBJ1-1; D gene: .; CDR3 DNA: TGTGCCAGTAGTATCAAGCCCCGGGGGCTGAAGACTGAAGCTTTCTTT; CDR3 protein: CASSIKPRGLKTEAFF
V gene: TRBV10-2; clone size: .; J gene: TRBJ2-1; D gene: TRBD2; CDR3 DNA: TGCGCCAGCAGGGGATCAGGTAGCGGGACTTTAACCTACAATGAGCAGTTCTTC; CDR3 protein: CASRGSGSGTLTYNEQFF
V gene: TRBV5-5; clone size: .; J gene: TRBJ2-5; D gene: TRBD2; CDR3 DNA: TGTGCCAGCAGCTTGTTGGGGGGGTACCAAGAGACCCAGTACTTC; CDR3 protein: CASSLLGGYQETQYF
V gene: TRBV4-1; clone size: .; J gene: TRBJ2-1; D gene: TRBD2; CDR3 DNA: TGCGCCAGCAGCCTGCGAGCTGCGGGAGTGGTGGGCAATGAGCAGTTCTTC; CDR3 protein: CASSLRAAGVVGNEQFF
V gene: TRBV7-9; clone size: few; J gene: TRBJ1-2; D gene: .; CDR3 DNA: TGTGCCAGCACCCTTTCTGTTAGCGATGGCTACACCTTC; CDR3 protein: CASTLSVSDGYTF
V gene: TRBV5-8; clone size: .; J gene: TRBJ2-3; D gene: TRBD2; CDR3 DNA: TGTGCCAGCAGCTTGTTTCTGGGAGGGAGGTCAGATACGCAGTATTTT; CDR3 protein: CASSLFLGGRSDTQYF
V gene: TRBV5-1; clone size: .; J gene: TRBJ2-5; D gene: TRBD2; CDR3 DNA: TGCGCCAGCAGCGCGGGTCTAGCGGAGCAGATGGGAGAGACCCAGTACTTC; CDR3 protein: CASSAGLAEQMGETQYF
V gene: TRBV2; clone size: .; J gene: TRBJ1-1; D gene: .; CDR3 DNA: TGTGCCAGCCATAAGGGGACGGTGAACACTGAAGCTTTCTTT; CDR3 protein: CASHKGTVNTEAFF
V gene: TRBV9; clone size: .; J gene: TRBJ1-1; D gene: .; CDR3 DNA: TGTGCCAGCAGCGTAGCCCCAGGGTCTGAAGCTTTCTTT; CDR3 protein: CASSVAPGSEAFF
V gene: TRBV27; clone size: .; J gene: TRBJ2-2; D gene: TRBD1; CDR3 DNA: TGTGCCAGCAGTAAGGGACAGGGGAACACCGGGGAGCTGTTTTTT; CDR3 protein: CASSKGQGNTGELFF
V gene: TRBV5-1; clone size: .; J gene: TRBJ2-5; D gene: TRBD1; CDR3 DNA: TGCGCCAGCAGCTTGAACAGGGGTGAGACCCAGTACTTC; CDR3 protein: CASSLNRGETQYF
V gene: TRBV28; clone size: once; J gene: TRBJ1-2; D gene: .; CDR3 DNA: TGTGCCAGCAGTTTACAGCGAGCTAACTATGGCTACACCTTC; CDR3 protein: CASSLQRANYGYTF
V gene: TRBV6-5; clone size: .; J gene: TRBJ1-1; D gene: .; CDR3 DNA: TGTGCCAGCACCCTGCTAGAGAACACTGAAGCTTTCTTT; CDR3 protein: CASTLLENTEAFF
V gene: TRBV5-4; clone size: .; J gene: TRBJ2-1; D gene: TRBD2; CDR3 DNA: TGTGCCAGCAGCTTGGGTTCGGGAGGGCCAAATGATGAGCAGTTCTTC; CDR3 protein: CASSLGSGGPNDEQFF
V gene: TRBV2; clone size: .; J gene: TRBJ1-5; D gene: TRBD1; CDR3 DNA: TGTGCCAGCAGGAGAGACCGGACAGGTGACAAAAATCAGCCCCAGCATTTT; CDR3 protein: CASRRDRTGDKNQPQHF
V gene: TRBV7-6; clone size: .; J gene: TRBJ2-2; D gene: TRBD2; CDR3 DNA: TGTGCCAGCAACGCGGGAGCTGATACCGGGGAGCTGTTTTTT; CDR3 protein: CASNAGADTGELFF
V gene: TRBV15; clone size: .; J gene: TRBJ1-5; D gene: .; CDR3 DNA: TGTGCCACCAGCAGAGATCGGTTTCAGCCCCAGCATTTT; CDR3 protein: CATSRDRFQPQHF
V gene: TRBV2; clone size: few; J gene: TRBJ1-1; D gene: .; CDR3 DNA: TGTGCCAGCAGTGAGGCCAGGCCCCGGACTGAAGCTTTCTTT; CDR3 protein: CASSEARPRTEAFF
V gene: TRBV4-2; clone size: .; J gene: TRBJ2-4; D gene: .; CDR3 DNA: TGTGCCAGCAGCCAAGATCCCTTCGGCGAAGCCAAAAACATTCAGTACTTC; CDR3 protein: CASSQDPFGEAKNIQYF
V gene: TRBV5-1; clone size: .; J gene: TRBJ2-7; D gene: .; CDR3 DNA: TGCGCCAGCAGCTTGGATGGGCAGGTGCCCTTAAGAGAGCAGTACTTC; CDR3 protein: CASSLDGQVPLREQYF
V gene: TRBV7-2; clone size: .; J gene: TRBJ2-3; D gene: .; CDR3 DNA: TGTGCCAGCAGCTTAGGTCACGCCACAGATACGCAGTATTTT; CDR3 protein: CASSLGHATDTQYF
V gene: TRBV5-5; clone size: .; J gene: TRBJ2-7; D gene: .; CDR3 DNA: TGTGCCAGCAGCGAAGTAGCGTCAGGAGAGCAGTACTTC; CDR3 protein: CASSEVASGEQYF
V gene: TRBV11-2; clone size: .; J gene: TRBJ2-1; D gene: .; CDR3 DNA: TGTGCCAGCAGCTTCGGTCCCATCCATATAGTTCGGAATGAGCAGTTCTTC; CDR3 protein: CASSFGPIHIVRNEQFF
V gene: TRBV9; clone size: .; J gene: TRBJ1-6; D gene: .; CDR3 DNA: TGTGCCAGCAGCGGTGGGGGCAGGGAGAATTCACCCCTCCACTTT; CDR3 protein: CASSGGGRENSPLHF
V gene: TRBV5-1; clone size: .; J gene: TRBJ2-3; D gene: .; CDR3 DNA: TGCGCCAGCAGTTACGGGACGATCAGCACAGATACGCAGTATTTT; CDR3 protein: CASSYGTISTDTQYF
V gene: TRBV7-2; clone size: .; J gene: TRBJ2-2; D gene: .; CDR3 DNA: TGTGCCAGCAGCTTAGGGTGGGGCACCGGGGAGCTGTTTTTT; CDR3 protein: CASSLGWGTGELFF
V gene: TRBV11-1; clone size: .; J gene: TRBJ2-3; D gene: .; CDR3 DNA: TGTGCCAGCCAAGGGCCAGATACGCAGTATTTT; CDR3 protein: CASQGPDTQYF
V gene: TRBV7-3; clone size: .; J gene: TRBJ2-2; D gene: .; CDR3 DNA: TGTGCCAGCAGCTTGCGTCGGGGCGGCACCGGGGAGCTGTTTTTT; CDR3 protein: CASSLRRGGTGELFF
V gene: TRBV6-1; clone size: few; J gene: TRBJ1-2; D gene: TRBD1; CDR3 DNA: TGTGCCAGCAGTGAATCTGGGACAGGTGTGAGTGGCTACACCTTC; CDR3 protein: CASSESGTGVSGYTF
V gene: TRBV11-2; clone size: .; J gene: TRBJ2-1; D gene: TRBD2; CDR3 DNA: TGTGCCAGCAGCTTAAAACTAGCGGGCAATGAGCAGTTCTTC; CDR3 protein: CASSLKLAGNEQFF
V gene: TRBV2; clone size: .; J gene: TRBJ2-3; D gene: TRBD2; CDR3 DNA: TGTGCCAGCAGTGATCCTAGCGGGAGTGCAGATACGCAGTATTTT; CDR3 protein: CASSDPSGSADTQYF
V gene: TRBV9; clone size: .; J gene: TRBJ1-2; D gene: .; CDR3 DNA: TGTGCCAGCAGCCCCGGACCCGCCCAGGGTGGCTACACCTTC; CDR3 protein: CASSPGPAQGGYTF
V gene: TRBV6-1; clone size: .; J gene: TRBJ2-6; D gene: TRBD1; CDR3 DNA: TGTGCCAGCAGGGACAGGGCTGGGGCCAACGTCCTGACTTTC; CDR3 protein: CASRDRAGANVLTF
V gene: TRBV28; clone size: .; J gene: TRBJ1-2; D gene: TRBD1; CDR3 DNA: TGTGCCAGCAGGACAGGGGGCCCTAACTATGGCTACACCTTC; CDR3 protein: CASRTGGPNYGYTF
V gene: TRBV6-1; clone size: few; J gene: TRBJ1-1; D gene: .; CDR3 DNA: TGTGCCAGCAGTCCAGGAAGGAAGAACACTGAAGCTTTCTTT; CDR3 protein: CASSPGRKNTEAFF
V gene: TRBV25-1; clone size: .; J gene: TRBJ2-4; D gene: .; CDR3 DNA: TGTGCCAGCAGTGAAGGAGACAAGTATGCCATTCAGTACTTC; CDR3 protein: CASSEGDKYAIQYF
V gene: TRBV27; clone size: once; J gene: TRBJ2-7; D gene: .; CDR3 DNA: TGTGCCAGCTGTCCCAATAAGGGCTACGAGCAGTACTTC; CDR3 protein: CASCPNKGYEQYF
V gene: TRBV20-1; clone size: .; J gene: TRBJ2-1; D gene: .; CDR3 DNA: TGCAGTGCTAGGGTCGGCCATGAGCAGTTCTTC; CDR3 protein: CSARVGHEQFF
V gene: TRBV2; clone size: .; J gene: TRBJ1-1; D gene: .; CDR3 DNA: TGTGCCAGCAGTGGCCCGGTTTTGGGCTTAGGCAGTGCTTTCTTT; CDR3 protein: CASSGPVLGLGSAFF
V gene: TRBV11-3; clone size: .; J gene: TRBJ2-7; D gene: TRBD2; CDR3 DNA: TGTGCCAGCAGCCCGGGACTAGTCTACGAGCAGTACTTC; CDR3 protein: CASSPGLVYEQYF
V gene: TRBV5-1; clone size: .; J gene: TRBJ2-7; D gene: .; CDR3 DNA: TGCGCCAGCAGCTCTTCCATCTACGAGCAGTACTTC; CDR3 protein: CASSSSIYEQYF